The subject of this entry is one T cell receptor beta chain. No antigen is known for it. Base qualities were left out, and no much larger clone turns up one base away. The library was prepared using the immunoSEQ multiplex PCR assay. The study's processing was this. To diagnose cytomegalovirus status from the catalog of TCR beta chain sequences, a statistical classification framework was built. The table comes from immuneACCESS by way of TCRdb, which keeps in-frame sequences with V and J called. Part of the clones is missing from these tables; in studies checked, under half for an unresolved V gene and the rest for unknown reasons. V, J and clone size are taken as reported in that table, and D and trimming were inferred from the DNA itself. The sample has over 150,000 clones on record, less than 95% of them singletons. Roughly 3% of the sample lies in the top ten. Separate from the approximately 690-subject first cohort, the validation cohort of 95 to 150 subjects was the group to which the donors belonged.

From V the trimming removes 4 bases and from J it removes 0 bases, while the gene matches leave 5 bases of the junction unaccounted for. The CDR3 measures 15 amino acids from cysteine to phenylalanine. Only the CDR3 portion is preserved as DNA: 45 bases, with reading frame beginning at the first base. The germline V gene specifies SGHTA as CDR1 and FQGNSA as CDR2. This specimen comes from a study of cytomegalovirus exposure and HLA in healthy donors (dated by TCRdb to 2015 to 2018). About the investigation overall: The roughly 700 repertoires of the first cohort and the 95 to 150 validation repertoires were produced on the same platform, according to a later analysis. The study aimed to test whether cataloging public T cell receptors could reveal signatures of past pathogen exposure. Besides the first cohort of some 670 subjects, a separate validation cohort made up of over 95 different subjects was used. To predict cytomegalovirus infection status, the study brought together high-throughput TCR immunosequencing, statistical association of individual TCRs with disease status, and machine learning. The paper as a whole reports these results and caveats: A later analysis lacked HLA typing for the validation cohort, so it scored co-occurrence in that cohort across all 120 or so repertoires. It was suggested by the authors that the approach could potentially be generalized to other disease states and immunological phenotypes. In vitro tests confirmed that a few of the cytomegalovirus-associated TCR beta chains recognize cytomegalovirus antigens. In both the original and validation cohorts, the classifier was reported to diagnose cytomegalovirus status with high specificity and sensitivity. A later analysis found that TCRs clustered in the first cohort also tended to co-occur in the roughly 120 validation repertoires, with 94% of cluster scores above 0. Across donors, most TCR sequences were observed very rarely, whereas some public TCRs were present in many individuals. The study gave a list of some 150 TCR beta chains associated with cytomegalovirus.

Source material: PBMCs. This sequence originates from a woman between 18 and 29 years old in good health and CMV-seropositive. The sequence links TRBV7-2 to TRBJ2-7, and TRBD1 aligns with 8 junction nucleotides. CDR3 reads: CASSSQGAFSYEQYF. The nucleotide sequence is given as TGTGCCAGCAGCTCCCAGGGGGCCTTCTCCTACGAGCAGTACTTC.